This T cell receptor (beta chain) was identified in a study of T-cell reconstitution after alpha-beta-depleted transplantation in children. Findings and caveats of the study: In some patients, recipient T cells and intrathymic progenitors surviving conditioning explained high day-60 diversity.

The V end lost 5 bases, the J end lost 3 bases, and 18 bases lay between the germline ends. The CDR3 is 16 amino acids. CDR1 is SGHVS and CDR2 is FNYEAQ in the germline V gene. This clonotype is termed medium-sized. Its antigen remains unknown. TCRbeta library construction was performed incorporating unique molecular identifiers. TCRdb reprocessed the PCR reads via MiXCR and lists one record per CDR3 protein. The sample records 440,000 or so distinct CDR3 sequences, around two fifths being singletons. The chain has TRBV7-6 and TRBJ2-3; possible D gene TRBD2, 5 bases. Material: PBMCs, obtained before TCRalphabeta/CD19-depleted stem cell transplant. This receptor was identified in a girl aged 2-10 years with aplastic anemia, due to receive a stem cell transplant. This CDR3 is CASSLRPGSKTDTQYF. The CDR3 DNA sequence: TGTGCCAGCAGCCTACGCCCGGGATCGAAGACAGATACGCAGTATTTT.